These T cell receptor beta chains were read from a single sample in a study of blood T cell repertoires in COVID-19. Assay: immunoSEQ multiplex PCR; the TCRdb copy retains only in-frame clones and omits some. The sample includes around 200,000 clones, 83% of them seen just once. Sequencing was performed on peripheral blood. The source of these receptors is a woman between 35 and 50 years old with acute or convalescent COVID-19. Both conserved end residues are part of each CDR3. Fields, in order: clone size, J gene, D gene, V gene, CDR3 protein, CDR3 DNA. The D gene is left open where the match is weak. Clone size, where shown, is once, few, many, or a class for clones that have expanded.

once | TRBJ1-4 | - | TRBV18 | CASSPAGYEKLFF | TGTGCCAGCTCACCGGCGGGGTATGAAAAACTGTTTTTT
few | TRBJ1-6 | TRBD1 | TRBV5-5 | CASSLGQGHNSPLHF | TGTGCCAGCAGCCTAGGACAGGGGCACAATTCACCCCTCCACTTT
- | TRBJ2-5 | TRBD2 | TRBV10-3 | CAISEGTSGFSWGETQYF | TGTGCCATCAGTGAAGGGACTAGCGGGTTTTCCTGGGGGGAGACCCAGTACTTC
- | TRBJ2-2 | TRBD2 | TRBV5-4 | CASSPASGGELFF | TGTGCCAGCAGCCCGGCTAGCGGCGGGGAGCTGTTTTTT
- | TRBJ1-6 | TRBD1 | TRBV3-1/TRBV3-2 | CASSLGTGNNSPLHF | TGTGCCAGCAGCCTGGGGACAGGAAATAATTCACCCCTCCACTTT
- | TRBJ2-1 | TRBD2 | TRBV24-1 | CATSGFSGQPNNEQFF | TGTGCCACCAGTGGGTTTAGCGGGCAGCCTAACAATGAGCAGTTCTTC
few | TRBJ2-3 | TRBD2 | TRBV4-1 | CASSQGGIAGGGADTQYF | TGCGCCAGCAGCCAAGGGGGGATAGCGGGAGGCGGCGCAGATACGCAGTATTTT
- | TRBJ2-3 | TRBD2 | TRBV6-1 | CASSELAGGPDTQYF | TGTGCCAGCAGTGAATTGGCGGGAGGGCCAGATACGCAGTATTTT
once | TRBJ2-5 | TRBD2 | TRBV27 | CASILPGLAGFVETQYF | TGTGCCAGCATTCTGCCGGGACTAGCGGGCTTTGTTGAGACCCAGTACTTC
- | TRBJ1-4 | - | TRBV29-1 | CSVAIGTPGKLFF | TGCAGCGTTGCTATAGGGACTCCGGGAAAACTGTTTTTT
- | TRBJ2-5 | TRBD2 | TRBV7-6 | CASSSGLAGGWVQETQYF | TGTGCCAGCAGCTCAGGACTAGCGGGAGGATGGGTTCAAGAGACCCAGTACTTC
once | TRBJ1-6 | - | TRBV7-9 | CASSFSGSPLHF | TGTGCCAGCAGCTTCTCGGGGTCACCCCTCCACTTT
- | TRBJ2-2 | - | TRBV18 | CASSPPNPGTGELFF | TGTGCCAGCTCACCACCGAACCCGGGCACCGGGGAGCTGTTTTTT
few | TRBJ2-1 | TRBD2 | TRBV24-1 | CATSDAGTRTYNEQFF | TGTGCCACCAGTGACGCGGGGACTAGGACCTACAATGAGCAGTTCTTC
once | TRBJ1-6 | - | TRBV6-5 | CAARDLKYSPLHF | TGTGCCGCCCGGGACTTAAAGTATTCACCCCTCCACTTT
- | TRBJ2-2 | TRBD2 | TRBV10-3 | CAISGLAGNTGELFF | TGTGCCATCAGCGGACTAGCGGGAAACACCGGGGAGCTGTTTTTT
- | TRBJ2-2 | TRBD1 | TRBV5-1 | CASTPQGLGVGELFF | TGCGCCAGCACCCCACAGGGGCTGGGAGTAGGGGAGCTGTTTTTT
- | TRBJ2-2 | TRBD2 | TRBV6-5 | CASRGTSGGTGELFF | TGTGCCAGCAGAGGTACTAGCGGGGGAACCGGGGAGCTGTTTTTT
once | TRBJ1-5 | - | TRBV9 | CASSVTGQSNQPQHF | TGTGCCAGCAGCGTAACGGGTCAGAGCAATCAGCCCCAGCATTTT
- | TRBJ1-2 | TRBD1 | TRBV9 | CASSVEGQGATAGYTF | TGTGCCAGCAGCGTAGAGGGACAGGGAGCGACTGCTGGCTACACCTTC
- | TRBJ2-3 | TRBD2 | TRBV29-1 | CSFLGLAGGDTQYF | TGCAGCTTCCTCGGACTAGCGGGAGGAGATACGCAGTATTTT
- | TRBJ1-2 | - | TRBV7-9 | CASSNRDLGYTF | TGTGCCAGCAGCAATCGGGACTTGGGCTACACCTTC
- | TRBJ2-7 | - | TRBV6-5 | CASKMGLTYEQYF | TGTGCCAGCAAAATGGGCCTTACCTACGAGCAGTACTTC
- | TRBJ1-2 | TRBD1 | TRBV5-5 | CASSTYRPGQGTNYGYTF | TGTGCCAGCAGCACCTACCGCCCGGGACAGGGAACCAACTATGGCTACACCTTC
- | TRBJ2-5 | - | TRBV5-6 | CASSWGLQETQYF | TGTGCCAGCAGCTGGGGACTCCAAGAGACCCAGTACTTC
- | TRBJ2-3 | TRBD1 | TRBV5-1 | CASSLESRGHDTQYF | TGCGCCAGCAGCTTGGAGAGCAGGGGGCATGATACGCAGTATTTT
- | TRBJ1-1 | - | TRBV11-2 | CASSERATEAFF | TGTGCCAGCAGCGAGCGGGCTACAGAAGCTTTCTTT
- | TRBJ2-5 | TRBD2 | TRBV6-5 | CASSLRLAGVETQYF | TGTGCCAGCAGCCTGAGACTAGCGGGAGTCGAGACCCAGTACTTC
- | TRBJ1-6 | TRBD1 | TRBV5-1 | CASSLERGPNNAFNSPLHF | TGCGCCAGCAGCTTGGAAAGGGGGCCGAACAACGCTTTTAATTCACCCCTCCACTTT
- | TRBJ2-7 | - | TRBV11-3 | CASSLGPDYEQYF | TGTGCCAGCAGCTTGGGCCCCGACTACGAGCAGTACTTC
- | TRBJ2-2 | - | TRBV2 | CASSDSENTGELFF | TGTGCCAGCAGTGATAGTGAGAACACCGGGGAGCTGTTTTTT
- | TRBJ1-5 | TRBD1 | TRBV27 | CASSSQGAGNQPQHF | TGTGCCAGCAGTTCCCAGGGGGCAGGCAATCAGCCCCAGCATTTT
- | TRBJ1-5 | TRBD1 | TRBV4-1 | CASSAYRGAGNQPQHF | TGCGCCAGCAGCGCGTACAGGGGTGCGGGCAATCAGCCCCAGCATTTT
- | TRBJ2-1 | - | TRBV29-1 | CSVVQGPNEQFF | TGCAGCGTTGTACAGGGCCCCAATGAGCAGTTCTTC
few | TRBJ1-5 | TRBD1 | TRBV2 | CASSIETGDQPQHF | TGTGCCAGCAGCATAGAAACAGGGGATCAGCCCCAGCATTTT
once | TRBJ1-5 | - | TRBV30 | CAWSVSNSLNQPQHF | TGTGCCTGGAGTGTATCGAACAGTCTCAATCAGCCCCAGCATTTT
- | TRBJ2-1 | TRBD2 | TRBV6-5 | CASSSGTSPSYNEQFF | TGTGCCAGCAGTTCCGGGACTAGCCCTTCCTACAATGAGCAGTTCTTC
few | TRBJ2-3 | TRBD1 | TRBV11-2 | CASSQTGVGDTQYF | TGTGCCAGCAGCCAAACAGGGGTGGGAGATACGCAGTATTTT
- | TRBJ1-5 | TRBD1 | TRBV28 | CASSLGTGETQPQHF | TGTGCCAGCAGTTTAGGGACAGGGGAGACTCAGCCCCAGCATTTT
once | TRBJ1-3 | - | TRBV11-2 | CASSPTGPGNTIYF | TGTGCCAGCAGCCCAACAGGCCCTGGAAACACCATATATTTT
- | TRBJ2-5 | - | TRBV2 | CASIRLTAQETQYF | TGTGCCAGCATAAGATTGACAGCGCAAGAGACCCAGTACTTC
- | TRBJ1-2 | - | TRBV5-4 | CASSLGGRGAVNYGYTF | TGTGCCAGCAGCTTGGGCGGGAGGGGGGCGGTTAACTATGGCTACACCTTC
- | TRBJ2-4 | - | TRBV6-4 | CASSDNRVEQFAKNIQYF | TGTGCCAGCAGTGATAACAGGGTTGAACAGTTTGCCAAAAACATTCAGTACTTC
- | TRBJ1-5 | - | TRBV28 | CASSLWGLTNQPQHF | TGTGCCAGCAGTTTATGGGGACTTACAAATCAGCCCCAGCATTTT
- | TRBJ1-2 | - | TRBV5-1 | CASSRAREDYGYTF | TGCGCCAGCAGCCGGGCGAGGGAGGACTATGGCTACACCTTC
- | TRBJ2-1 | - | TRBV28 | CASSANLLASAYNEQFF | TGTGCCAGCAGTGCCAACCTTCTAGCGTCCGCCTACAATGAGCAGTTCTTC
- | TRBJ1-3 | - | TRBV19 | CASSLRTPPGNTIYF | TGTGCCAGTAGCCTACGGACACCTCCTGGAAACACCATATATTTT
- | TRBJ1-3 | TRBD1 | TRBV3-1/TRBV3-2 | CASSLNTGVNTIYF | TGTGCCAGCAGCTTGAACACAGGGGTAAACACCATATATTTT
- | TRBJ2-1 | TRBD2 | TRBV7-2 | CASSPTSGVINEQFF | TGTGCCAGCAGCCCTACTAGCGGGGTGATCAATGAGCAGTTCTTC
once | TRBJ1-2 | - | TRBV11-2 | CASSKDTRAGYTF | TGTGCCAGCAGCAAAGACACTAGGGCCGGCTACACCTTC
- | TRBJ2-7 | - | TRBV5-4 | CASSFGSGIYEQYF | TGTGCCAGCAGCTTCGGTAGCGGAATCTACGAGCAGTACTTC
- | TRBJ1-5 | - | TRBV28 | CASTWGGGSNQPQHF | TGTGCCAGCACCTGGGGGGGAGGGAGCAATCAGCCCCAGCATTTT
- | TRBJ2-5 | - | TRBV29-1 | CSVERAMQETQYF | TGCAGCGTTGAGCGGGCCATGCAAGAGACCCAGTACTTC
- | TRBJ1-1 | - | TRBV19 | CASSSSPGFAEAFF | TGTGCCAGTAGTTCCAGCCCAGGGTTCGCTGAAGCTTTCTTT
- | TRBJ2-1 | TRBD2 | TRBV4-2 | CASSLGNSGGGAYEQFF | TGTGCCAGCAGCCTAGGAAATTCGGGAGGGGGGGCCTATGAGCAGTTCTTC
few | TRBJ2-7 | TRBD2 | TRBV3-1/TRBV3-2 | CASSQASGGPQYF | TGTGCCAGCAGCCAAGCTAGCGGGGGACCTCAGTACTTC
- | TRBJ1-1 | TRBD1 | TRBV24-1 | CASPTGRLAFF | TGTGCCAGCCCGACAGGGCGGTTGGCTTTCTTT
- | TRBJ2-2 | TRBD2 | TRBV6-1 | CASSERSGDYHTGELFF | TGTGCCAGCAGTGAACGCAGCGGGGATTATCACACCGGGGAGCTGTTTTTT
few | TRBJ2-7 | - | TRBV19 | CASSKRPSRMSSYEQYF | TGTGCCAGTAGTAAAAGACCGAGCAGGATGAGCTCCTACGAGCAGTACTTC